Shown below are 24 T cell receptor beta chains from a single sample sequenced in a study of T-cell reconstitution after alpha-beta-depleted transplantation in children. Study observations and caveats: From newly produced T cells came most of the T-cell counts and diversity one year after transplant.

For these receptors, no antigen is known. It was with unique molecular identifiers that the TCRbeta library was prepared. Each CDR3 protein is one row after TCRdb ran MiXCR on the PCR reads. The repertoire has approximately 300,000 distinct CDR3 sequences, roughly 7.8% of them found once; the top ten carry about 8.2%. Source: peripheral blood, taken 360 days after TCRalphabeta/CD19-depleted stem cell transplant. The receptors stem from a female patient between 2 and 10 years old who had a stem cell transplant for Fanconi anemia, so the T cells may come from the graft donor.

The table lists this clonotype with many counts. This chain joins TRBV28 and TRBJ2-5, with D tentatively TRBD1 or TRBD2 (5 bases each). The CDR3 loop spans 13 amino acids. V shed 6 bases and J shed 3 bases, with 11 bases lying between them. Germline CDR1 reads MDHEN; CDR2 reads SYDVKM. DNA of the CDR3: TGTGCCAGCAGACGTCAGGGAGAAGAGACCCAGTACTTC. The encoded protein is CASRRQGEETQYF.

This clonotype was detected many times. The chain uses TRBV10-3 and TRBJ2-7; the match to TRBD1 covers 9 bases. Germline loops: CDR1 ENHRY, CDR2 SYGVKD. Unmatched junction bases numbered 7, after V lost 5 bases and J lost 2 bases. The CDR3 has 15 amino acids. The CDR3 nucleotides read TGTGCCATCAGTAAACCGGGACAGGGACCCTACGAGCAGTACTTC. This translates into CAISKPGQGPYEQYF.

The sample holds many counts of this clonotype. The chain uses TRBV7-9 and TRBJ2-1; D ambiguous. In germline, CDR1 is SEHNR, CDR2 FQNEAQ (reference sequence). V was cut by 4 bases and J by 7 bases, with 14 bases left in between. This CDR3 has 14 residues. CDR3 in amino acids: CASSSSGGDNEQFF. The CDR3 region has the DNA TGTGCCAGCAGCTCCTCGGGTGGGGATAATGAGCAGTTCTTC.

J is TRBJ2-3 and V is TRBV4-1; D is perhaps TRBD2 (6 bases). CDR3 length: 14 residues. The germline V gene has CDR1 MGHRA and CDR2 YSYEKL. Trimming shortened V by 0 bases and J by 3 bases, and 7 bases separated the two germline ends. In DNA, the CDR3 is TGCGCCAGCAGCCAAGAGCTAGCGACAGATACGCAGTATTTT. Its protein product is CASSQELATDTQYF.

This clonotype was detected ten times or more. The J gene is TRBJ2-4, the V gene TRBV20-1; TRBD1 or TRBD2 may be the D gene (6 bases each). Germline values: CDR1 DFQATT, CDR2 SNEGSKA (reference sequence). The CDR3 loop spans 16 amino acids. Trimming removed 6 bases at V and 0 bases at J, with 18 bases between. CDR3 DNA sequence: TGCAGTGCAGGGGGTAGCGGTACCTTAGCCAAAAACATTCAGTACTTC. This sequence encodes CSAGGSGTLAKNIQYF.

The genes are TRBV11-1 and TRBJ2-3, with a weak D call TRBD2 (6 bases). The V end lost 2 bases, the J end lost 2 bases, and 20 bases lay between the germline ends. The CDR3 contains 18 residues. Germline V gene data show CDR1 as SGHAT and CDR2 as FQDESV (reference sequence). DNA for the CDR3: TGTGCCAGCAGCTTACGAGGTTTCCTTTTAGCGGTCACAGATACGCAGTATTTT. Its protein product is CASSLRGFLLAVTDTQYF.

V and J are TRBV5-4 and TRBJ2-1, with D possibly being TRBD2 (6 bases). Germline CDR1 SGHNT, CDR2 YYREEE (reference sequence). CDR3 length: 16 residues. Trimming removed 4 bases at V and 12 bases at J, with 26 bases between. The CDR3 sequence: CASSERLVQGPDMQFF. The CDR3, as DNA: TGTGCCAGCAGCGAGCGACTAGTTCAGGGCCCGGATATGCAGTTCTTC.

At least ten counts were recorded for this clonotype. This chain uses TRBV12-3 or TRBV12-4 with TRBJ2-2, with 7 bases lining up with TRBD1. V was clipped by 6 bases and J by 0 bases; unmatched bases: 4. CDR3 length: 15 residues. CDR3 in DNA: TGTGCCAGCAGGCTGACAGGGTCGAACACCGGGGAGCTGTTTTTT. Translating gives CASRLTGSNTGELFF.

The table lists this clonotype with many counts. This CDR3 is CAISADGFNYGYTF. The CDR3 DNA is TGTGCCATCAGTGCGGACGGTTTTAACTATGGCTACACCTTC. The gene calls are TRBV10-3 and TRBJ1-2; D gene unclear. Trimming removed 4 bases at V and 1 base at J, with 10 bases between. The germline V gene has CDR1 ENHRY and CDR2 SYGVKD. This CDR3 region has 14 residues.

This clonotype was counted between two and nine times. The V gene is TRBV6-1, the J gene TRBJ2-3; TRBD2 agrees at 12 bases. V trimming: 6 bases; J trimming: 5 bases; junction bases outside the gene matches: 9. Germline V CDR1 and CDR2: MNHNS, SASEGT. This CDR3 contains 16 residues. The CDR3 nucleotides are TGTGCCAGCAGCCCTCGACTAGCGGGGGTAGTAGATACGCAGTATTTT. Protein product: CASSPRLAGVVDTQYF.

The chain employs TRBV28 and TRBJ2-3; D unresolved. CDR1 MDHEN and CDR2 SYDVKM come from the germline V gene. The CDR3 covers 17 residues. V shed 2 bases and J shed 2 bases, with 17 bases lying between them. CDR3 nucleotides: TGTGCCAGCAGTTTACGTCGCCCTATGTGGGACACAGATACGCAGTATTTT. Translated, it gives CASSLRRPMWDTDTQYF.

The V gene is TRBV3-1, the J gene TRBJ2-1; the match to TRBD2 covers 14 bases. This CDR3 is built from 16 residues. V lost 2 bases and J lost 6; bases outside the gene matches: 3. Germline assignment: CDR1 LGHDT and CDR2 YNNKEL (reference sequence). Here the CDR3 reads CASSQQGLAGVNEQFF. DNA of the CDR3: TGTGCCAGCAGCCAACAGGGACTAGCGGGGGTCAATGAGCAGTTCTTC.

The V and J genes are TRBV6-2 or TRBV6-3 and TRBJ1-2; D ambiguous. CDR3 size: 13 residues. Trimming cost V 3 bases and J 8 bases, with 13 bases left between them. Germline assignment: CDR1 MNHEY and CDR2 SVGEGT. The CDR3 nucleotides are TGTGCCAGCAGTTATGGCCCTTTCCGGGGCTACACCTTC. Amino acids: CASSYGPFRGYTF.

This clonotype was counted at least ten times. The chain recombines TRBV10-3 with TRBJ1-1; 7 bases line up with TRBD1. The V gene end was trimmed by 11 bases and the J gene end by 7 bases; junction bases not matched to a gene: 10. The V gene's germline CDR1 is ENHRY and CDR2 SYGVKD. This CDR3 comprises 12 residues. The CDR3 DNA sequence: TGTGCCGCCCGGGACAGTCCTTTTGAAGCTTTCTTT. Translation gives CAARDSPFEAFF.

Many counts were recorded for this clonotype. The chain employs TRBV7-2 and TRBJ2-1, with 11 bases that match TRBD2. After removal of 5 bases from V and 7 bases from J, the junction contained 7 bases not matched to a gene. Germline-derived CDR1 and CDR2 are SGHTA and FQGNSA. The length of the CDR3 is 15 residues. CDR3 coding DNA: TGTGCCAGCAGCATTAGCGGGGGGGCGGCAAATGAGCAGTTCTTC. Residues: CASSISGGAANEQFF. The full variable domain, completed using reference TRBV7-2 and TRBJ2-1, is GAGVSQSPSNKVTEKGKDVELRCDPISGHTALYWYRQSLGQGLEFLIYFQGNSAPDKSGLPSDRFSAERTGGSVSTLTIQRTQQEDSAVYLCASSISGGAANEQFFGPGTRLTVL.

This clonotype appeared once. J is TRBJ2-3 and V is TRBV30, with D perhaps matching TRBD2 (6 bases). V lost 0 bases and J lost 0, with 10 bases in between. Germline lookup yields CDR1 GTSNPN and CDR2 SVGIG (reference sequence). The CDR3 covers 15 residues. This CDR3 is CAWSVPLASTDTQYF. The CDR3 DNA follows: TGTGCCTGGAGTGTACCCCTAGCGAGCACAGATACGCAGTATTTT.

This clonotype was counted ten times or more. The chain combines TRBV4-3 with TRBJ2-3; 15 bases match TRBD2. The CDR3 is 17 residues long. V trimming: 4 bases; J trimming: 3 bases; junction bases outside the gene matches: 5. Germline CDR1 is LGHNA and CDR2 is YSLEER. The CDR3 sequence is CASSRTSGGVRTDTQYF. The CDR3 bases are TGCGCCAGCAGCCGGACTAGCGGGGGGGTTCGAACAGATACGCAGTATTTT.

This clonotype was seen ten or more times. The rearrangement links TRBV20-1 to TRBJ1-1, with D perhaps matching TRBD1 (5 bases). From germline, CDR1 is DFQATT and CDR2 SNEGSKA (reference sequence). The CDR3 extends over 13 amino acids. Trimming removed 5 bases at V and 1 base at J, with 11 bases between. In nucleotides, the CDR3 is TGCAGTGCTCGCCCGGACACGAACACTGAAGCTTTCTTT. Protein sequence: CSARPDTNTEAFF.

The table lists this clonotype with many counts. The rearrangement links TRBV15 to TRBJ1-1; D is ambiguous. The V and J ends lost 0 bases and 0 bases respectively, with 11 bases between them. This CDR3 is built from 16 residues. The V gene's germline CDR1 is LNHNV and CDR2 YYDKDF (reference sequence). CDR3 loop: CATSRDGATLNTEAFF. CDR3 sequence (DNA): TGTGCCACCAGCAGAGACGGAGCGACCCTGAACACTGAAGCTTTCTTT.

The chain uses TRBV7-9 and TRBJ2-7, with D maybe TRBD1 (6 bases). Per the germline V gene, CDR1 is SEHNR and CDR2 is FQNEAQ (reference sequence). The CDR3 covers 12 residues. V shed 0 bases and J shed 12 bases, with 12 bases lying between them. The CDR3 region has the DNA TGTGCCAGCAGCTTAGCGGGGGCTCCGGTGTACTTC. Translating gives CASSLAGAPVYF.

This chain links TRBV11-1 with TRBJ1-5, with no clear D. The ends were cut back, 5 bases at V and 8 bases at J, with 10 bases in the middle. CDR1 SGHAT and CDR2 FQDESV come from the germline V gene (reference sequence). The CDR3 is made up of 12 amino acids. CDR3 sequence (DNA): TGTGCCAGCAGCCTACCCGAGGAGCCCCAGCATTTT. Translation gives CASSLPEEPQHF.

This clonotype was seen many times. CDR3 sequence reads: CASSSLAGELDTQYF. DNA for the CDR3: TGTGCCAGCAGCTCCTTAGCGGGAGAGTTAGATACGCAGTATTTT. The rearrangement uses TRBV11-2 and TRBJ2-3; 9 nucleotides agree with TRBD2. The V gene end was trimmed by 4 bases and the J gene end by 5 bases; junction bases not matched to a gene: 7. Germline loops: CDR1 SGHAT, CDR2 FQNNGV. The CDR3 covers 15 residues.

There are many counts of this clonotype. The chain couples TRBV28 to TRBJ2-1; D might be TRBD1 or TRBD2, each matching 5 bases. Germline V CDR1 and CDR2: MDHEN, SYDVKM. CDR3 length: 14 amino acids. The V and J ends lost 6 bases and 7 bases respectively, with 16 bases between them. The CDR3 spells CASSPPPGQNEQFF. DNA for the CDR3: TGTGCCAGCAGCCCTCCCCCGGGGCAGAATGAGCAGTTCTTC.

Remarks on this clonotype: A read error is possible here, since a much larger clone lies one base away. The chain recombines TRBV10-3 with TRBJ2-5; 8 bases match TRBD1. In germline, CDR1 is ENHRY, CDR2 SYGVKD. The CDR3 sequence is 15 residues long. V trimming: 5 bases; J trimming: 5 bases; junction bases outside the gene matches: 10. This chain's CDR3 is CAISSPRTGSETQYF. The CDR3 nucleotides are TGTGCCATCAGTAGCCCCCGGACAGGGTCGGAGACCCAGTACTTC.